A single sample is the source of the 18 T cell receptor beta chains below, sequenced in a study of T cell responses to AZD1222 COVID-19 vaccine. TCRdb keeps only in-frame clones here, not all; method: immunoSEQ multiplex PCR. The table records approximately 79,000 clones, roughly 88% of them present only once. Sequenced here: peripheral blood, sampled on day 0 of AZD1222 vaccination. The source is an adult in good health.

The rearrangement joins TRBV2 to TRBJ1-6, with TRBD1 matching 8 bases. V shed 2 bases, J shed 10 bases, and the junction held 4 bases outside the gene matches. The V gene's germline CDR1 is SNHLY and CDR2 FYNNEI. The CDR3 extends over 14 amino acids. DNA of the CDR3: TGTGCCAGCAGTGAATGGACAGGGAAATCACCCCTCCACTTT. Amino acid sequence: CASSEWTGKSPLHF.

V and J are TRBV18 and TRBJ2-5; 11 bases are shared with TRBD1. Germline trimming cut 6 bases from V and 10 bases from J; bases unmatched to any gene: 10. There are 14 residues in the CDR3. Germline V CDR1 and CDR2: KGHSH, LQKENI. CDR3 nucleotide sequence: TGTGCCAGCTCCCTTGGGACAGGGGGTGATGTCCAGTACTTC. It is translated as CASSLGTGGDVQYF.

Here the CDR3 reads CASSHLSKGRDEAFF. Written as DNA, the CDR3 is TGTGCCAGCTCACACTTGTCCAAGGGACGGGATGAAGCTTTCTTT. The chain joins TRBV18 to TRBJ1-1; D might be TRBD1 (5 bases). The CDR3 length is 15 residues. Per germline, CDR1 KGHSH and CDR2 LQKENI. The V end lost 4 bases, the J end lost 7 bases, and 19 bases lay between the germline ends.

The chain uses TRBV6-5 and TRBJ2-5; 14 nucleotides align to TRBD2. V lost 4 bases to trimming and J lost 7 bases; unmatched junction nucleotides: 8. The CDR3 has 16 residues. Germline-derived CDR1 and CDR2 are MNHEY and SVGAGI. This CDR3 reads CASSSRGTSGGGTQYF. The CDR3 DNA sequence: TGTGCCAGCAGTTCTCGAGGGACTAGCGGGGGAGGGACCCAGTACTTC.

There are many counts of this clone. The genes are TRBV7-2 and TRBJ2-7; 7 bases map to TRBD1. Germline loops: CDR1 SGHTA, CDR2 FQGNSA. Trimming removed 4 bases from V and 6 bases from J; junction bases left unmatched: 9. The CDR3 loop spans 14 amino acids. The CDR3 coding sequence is TGTGCCAGCAGCTCGTCGACAGGGTTTGGCGAGCAGTACTTC. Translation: CASSSSTGFGEQYF. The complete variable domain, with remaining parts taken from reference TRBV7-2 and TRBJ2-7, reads GAGVSQSPSNKVTEKGKDVELRCDPISGHTALYWYRQSLGQGLEFLIYFQGNSAPDKSGLPSDRFSAERTGGSVSTLTIQRTQQEDSAVYLCASSSSTGFGEQYFGPGTRLTVT.

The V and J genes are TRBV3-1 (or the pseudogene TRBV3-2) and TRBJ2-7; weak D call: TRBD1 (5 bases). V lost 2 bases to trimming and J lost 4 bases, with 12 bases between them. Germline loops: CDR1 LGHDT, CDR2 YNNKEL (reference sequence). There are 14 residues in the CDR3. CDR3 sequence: CASSQPGLDYEQYF. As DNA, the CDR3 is TGTGCCAGCAGCCAACCAGGGTTGGATTACGAGCAGTACTTC.

The CDR3 DNA follows: TGCGCCAGCAGCTCGGCCGGGACCGCGGTCGAGCAGTACTTC. Encoded protein: CASSSAGTAVEQYF. The rearrangement links TRBV5-1 to TRBJ2-7; D is possibly TRBD1 or TRBD2 (5 bases each). Germline V gene lookup returns CDR1 SGHRS and CDR2 YFSETQ. The V and J ends lost 3 bases and 6 bases respectively, with 16 bases between them. The CDR3 sequence is 14 residues long.

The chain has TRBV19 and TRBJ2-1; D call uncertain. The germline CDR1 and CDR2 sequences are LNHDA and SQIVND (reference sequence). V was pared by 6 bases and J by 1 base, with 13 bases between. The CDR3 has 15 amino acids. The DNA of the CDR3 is TGTGCCAGTAGCAAGACTCTTCCTTCCTACAATGAGCAGTTCTTC. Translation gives CASSKTLPSYNEQFF.

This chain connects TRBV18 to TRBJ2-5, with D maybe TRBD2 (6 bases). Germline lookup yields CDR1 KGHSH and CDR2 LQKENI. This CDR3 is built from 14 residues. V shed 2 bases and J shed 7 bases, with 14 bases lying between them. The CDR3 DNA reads TGTGCCAGCTCACCAGAGTCGGCGCGGGGGACCCAGTACTTC. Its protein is CASSPESARGTQYF.

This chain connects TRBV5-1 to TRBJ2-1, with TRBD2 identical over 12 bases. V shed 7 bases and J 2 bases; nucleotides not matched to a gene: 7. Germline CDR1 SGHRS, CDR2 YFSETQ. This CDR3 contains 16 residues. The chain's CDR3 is CASPTRTSGTYNEQFF. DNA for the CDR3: TGCGCCAGCCCCACCAGGACTAGCGGGACCTACAATGAGCAGTTCTTC.

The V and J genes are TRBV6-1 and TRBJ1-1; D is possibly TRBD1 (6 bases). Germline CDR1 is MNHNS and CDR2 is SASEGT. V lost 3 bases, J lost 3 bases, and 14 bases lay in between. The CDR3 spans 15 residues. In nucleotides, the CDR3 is TGTGCCAGCAGTGACACAGGGATGTGGGACACTGAAGCTTTCTTT. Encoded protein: CASSDTGMWDTEAFF.

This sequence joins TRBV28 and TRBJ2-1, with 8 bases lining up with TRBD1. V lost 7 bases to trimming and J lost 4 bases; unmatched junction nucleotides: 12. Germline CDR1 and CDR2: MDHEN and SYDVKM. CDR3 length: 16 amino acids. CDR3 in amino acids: CASTPGGQGQYNEQFF. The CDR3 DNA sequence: TGTGCCAGCACCCCTGGAGGACAGGGTCAGTACAATGAGCAGTTCTTC.

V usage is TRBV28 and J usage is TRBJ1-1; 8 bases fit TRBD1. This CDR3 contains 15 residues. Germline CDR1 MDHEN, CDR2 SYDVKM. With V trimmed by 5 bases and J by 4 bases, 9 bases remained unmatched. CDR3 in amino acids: CASSVFLTGGTEAFF. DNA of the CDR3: TGTGCCAGCAGTGTGTTTCTAACAGGGGGCACTGAAGCTTTCTTT.

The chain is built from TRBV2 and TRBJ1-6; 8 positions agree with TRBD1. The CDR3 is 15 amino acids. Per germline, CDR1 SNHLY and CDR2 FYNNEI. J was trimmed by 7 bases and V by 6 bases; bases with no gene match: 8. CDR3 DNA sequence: TGTGCCAGCAGGGAGACAGGGGCTCGGAATTCACCCCTCCACTTT. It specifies CASRETGARNSPLHF. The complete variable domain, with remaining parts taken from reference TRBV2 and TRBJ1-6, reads EPEVTQTPSHQVTQMGQEVILRCVPISNHLYFYWYRQILGQKVEFLVSFYNNEISEKSEIFDDQFSVERPDGSNFTLKIRSTKLEDSAMYFCASRETGARNSPLHFGNGTRLTVT.

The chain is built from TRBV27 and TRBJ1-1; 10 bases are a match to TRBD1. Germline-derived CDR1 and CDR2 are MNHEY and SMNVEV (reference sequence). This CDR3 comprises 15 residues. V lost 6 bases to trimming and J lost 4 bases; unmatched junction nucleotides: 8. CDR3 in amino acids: CASRWSTGGVTEAFF. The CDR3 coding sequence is TGTGCCAGCAGATGGTCGACAGGGGGCGTCACTGAAGCTTTCTTT.

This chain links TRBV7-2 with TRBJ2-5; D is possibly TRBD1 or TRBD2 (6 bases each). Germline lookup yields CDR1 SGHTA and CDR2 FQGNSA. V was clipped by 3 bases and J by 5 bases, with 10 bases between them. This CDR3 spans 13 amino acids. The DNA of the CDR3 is TGTGCCAGCAGCTTGGGGGGCGGGGAGACCCAGTACTTC. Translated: CASSLGGGETQYF.

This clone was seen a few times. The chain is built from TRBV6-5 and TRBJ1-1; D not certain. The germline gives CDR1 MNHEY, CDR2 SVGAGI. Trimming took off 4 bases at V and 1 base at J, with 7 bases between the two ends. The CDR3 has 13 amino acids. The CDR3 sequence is CASSLSRNTEAFF. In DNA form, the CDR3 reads TGTGCCAGCAGTTTGTCCAGGAACACTGAAGCTTTCTTT.

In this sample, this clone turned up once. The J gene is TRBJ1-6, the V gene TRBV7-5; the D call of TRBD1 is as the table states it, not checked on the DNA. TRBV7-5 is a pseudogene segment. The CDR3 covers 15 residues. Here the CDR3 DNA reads TGTGCCAGAAGCTTGGGACAGGGGGTCAATTCACCCCTCCACTTT. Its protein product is CARSLGQGVNSPLHF.